A selection of T cell receptor beta chains follows, all from one sample in a study of cytomegalovirus exposure and HLA in healthy donors. Assay used: immunoSEQ multiplex PCR; TCRdb lists only in-frame clones, some missing. The data show roughly 260,000 clones, with 90% seen just once and under 0.45% held by the top ten. Sequenced input: PBMCs. All receptors come from a woman aged 18 to 35 in good health and CMV-seronegative. Each CDR3 is given without its conserved first and last residue. Fields, in order: CDR3 protein, CDR3 length, D gene, J gene, V gene. The D gene is left open where the match is weak.

CDR3: AWSFDRYEQY
length: 10
D: .
J: TRBJ2-7
V: TRBV30

CDR3: ASSTRQGMGNTIY
length: 13
D: TRBD1
J: TRBJ1-3
V: TRBV27

CDR3: ASSGTSFDTGELF
length: 13
D: .
J: TRBJ2-2
V: TRBV9

CDR3: ASSQSIPRAGYT
length: 12
D: .
J: TRBJ1-2
V: TRBV16

CDR3: ASRRLAGGETQY
length: 12
D: TRBD2
J: TRBJ2-5
V: TRBV13

CDR3: ASSLEQGHGKNIQY
length: 14
D: TRBD1
J: TRBJ2-4
V: TRBV5-6

CDR3: ASSLERQIDYGYT
length: 13
D: .
J: TRBJ1-2
V: TRBV4-2

CDR3: ASRGGDEKLF
length: 10
D: .
J: TRBJ1-4
V: TRBV5-1

CDR3: ASSHTPDREEGYT
length: 13
D: TRBD1
J: TRBJ1-2
V: TRBV18

CDR3: ASNDRPNTEAF
length: 11
D: .
J: TRBJ1-1
V: TRBV6-5

CDR3: ASSIQNGVSYEQY
length: 13
D: .
J: TRBJ2-7
V: TRBV27

CDR3: ASSLYRDRQETQY
length: 13
D: TRBD1
J: TRBJ2-5
V: TRBV28

CDR3: ASRRRGPGGGELF
length: 13
D: TRBD1
J: TRBJ2-2
V: TRBV6-6

CDR3: ASSHRQGAWNNSPLH
length: 15
D: TRBD1
J: TRBJ1-6
V: TRBV14

CDR3: ASSLKAALSAIY
length: 12
D: .
J: TRBJ1-3
V: TRBV7-6

CDR3: ASRTTGSQFDTQY
length: 13
D: TRBD1
J: TRBJ2-3
V: TRBV2

CDR3: ASSSQGSEQY
length: 10
D: .
J: TRBJ2-7
V: TRBV7-9

CDR3: ASSPRETGELF
length: 11
D: .
J: TRBJ2-2
V: TRBV27

CDR3: ASSSEVRGTQY
length: 11
D: .
J: TRBJ2-5
V: TRBV7-9

CDR3: ASSQDPGWTEAF
length: 12
D: .
J: TRBJ1-1
V: TRBV4-1

CDR3: ASNRGRAGELF
length: 11
D: TRBD1
J: TRBJ2-2
V: TRBV19

CDR3: SAKQGDAEAF
length: 10
D: TRBD1
J: TRBJ1-1
V: TRBV29-1

CDR3: ASRTRGGVNTEAF
length: 13
D: .
J: TRBJ1-1
V: TRBV13

CDR3: ASRGDRVINEQF
length: 12
D: TRBD1
J: TRBJ2-1
V: TRBV6-6

CDR3: ASSFGAGDQETQY
length: 13
D: TRBD2
J: TRBJ2-5
V: TRBV5-1

CDR3: ASSFLGQGIEKLF
length: 13
D: .
J: TRBJ1-4
V: TRBV5-1

CDR3: ASSPDINSPLH
length: 11
D: .
J: TRBJ1-6
V: TRBV5-4

CDR3: ASSLTSGQPQH
length: 11
D: .
J: TRBJ1-5
V: TRBV7-9

CDR3: ANAGLETQY
length: 9
D: .
J: TRBJ2-5
V: TRBV2

CDR3: ASSLSRGRFNEQF
length: 13
D: .
J: TRBJ2-1
V: TRBV7-2

CDR3: ASSTTRQGGMPPLH
length: 14
D: TRBD1
J: TRBJ1-6
V: TRBV7-8

CDR3: ASSSQGEPGTQY
length: 12
D: TRBD1
J: TRBJ2-5
V: TRBV9

CDR3: ASSPGRETNQPQH
length: 13
D: .
J: TRBJ1-5
V: TRBV18

CDR3: ASSYGQPYGPQH
length: 12
D: .
J: TRBJ1-5
V: TRBV6-6

CDR3: ASGGGWDQPQH
length: 11
D: .
J: TRBJ1-5
V: TRBV6-1

CDR3: ASSIVTEETQY
length: 11
D: .
J: TRBJ2-5
V: TRBV19

CDR3: ASSMRSYTEAF
length: 11
D: .
J: TRBJ1-1
V: TRBV19

CDR3: ASSYYGQKNTGELF
length: 14
D: .
J: TRBJ2-2
V: TRBV6-5

CDR3: ASSQSPGAAKNIQY
length: 14
D: .
J: TRBJ2-4
V: TRBV11-2

CDR3: ASSYSWTGDETQY
length: 13
D: TRBD1
J: TRBJ2-5
V: TRBV6-5

CDR3: ASSGDRVNSPLH
length: 12
D: TRBD1
J: TRBJ1-6
V: TRBV13

CDR3: ASSTLQGENYGYT
length: 13
D: TRBD1
J: TRBJ1-2
V: TRBV27

CDR3: ASSRGGRENEQY
length: 12
D: .
J: TRBJ2-7
V: TRBV5-1

CDR3: ASSLGGALEKTQY
length: 13
D: TRBD2
J: TRBJ2-5
V: TRBV5-1

CDR3: ASREYNEQF
length: 9
D: .
J: TRBJ2-1
V: TRBV2

CDR3: ASSLGGTSGASSYNEQF
length: 17
D: TRBD2
J: TRBJ2-1
V: TRBV7-9

CDR3: SVEPEGSRTDTQY
length: 13
D: .
J: TRBJ2-3
V: TRBV29-1

CDR3: ASSLGRGYQETQY
length: 13
D: .
J: TRBJ2-5
V: TRBV5-1

CDR3: ASKLGQGAPYEQY
length: 13
D: TRBD1
J: TRBJ2-7
V: TRBV28

CDR3: ASSPLGTGEETQY
length: 13
D: TRBD1
J: TRBJ2-5
V: TRBV27

CDR3: ASSPGQSYGYT
length: 11
D: TRBD1
J: TRBJ1-2
V: TRBV6-5

CDR3: ASSPPDRAAQPQH
length: 13
D: TRBD1
J: TRBJ1-5
V: TRBV18